What follows is one T cell receptor beta chain and its context. The target antigen is unknown. This sample was taken from a study of CD8 T cells in ankylosing spondylitis. Regarding the study as a whole: Some of the motif variants had earlier been found in reactive arthritis patients' fluid and blood. A motif of several highly homologous TCR beta variants was seen as apparently characteristic of ankylosing spondylitis blood. There was reportedly significant enrichment of clones that were disease-linked in matched ankylosing spondylitis synovial fluid.

TCRdb re-derived calls from the 5' RACE reads in MiXCR, one entry per CDR3 protein. The table includes 310,000 or so distinct CDR3 sequences, about 19% detected once. The germline V and J ends were trimmed by 4 bases and 5 bases, with 12 bases remaining between them. Germline V gene sequence: CDR1 GTSNPN, CDR2 SVGIG (reference sequence). The CDR3 sequence is 13 residues long. The sequencing sample was made of blood, either unsorted or a sorted T cell fraction (not recorded which). This rearrangement joins TRBV30 to TRBJ1-5, with D possibly matching TRBD1 (5 bases). The TCR was taken from a male donor with ankylosing spondylitis or in good health (not recorded which). The CDR3 nucleotides are TGTGCCTGGACCACGGACAAATATCAGCCCCAGCATTTT. Protein product: CAWTTDKYQPQHF.